The T cell receptor beta chain described here comes from a study of cytomegalovirus exposure and HLA in healthy donors. Regarding the study as a whole: Previously analyzed data showed that most TCR beta V segments were productive at a frequency of about 87% or about 30%. An analysis that came later showed most CMV-associated TCR beta chains appearing HLA-restricted. A later analysis appeared to link common viral pathogens to several of the most significant clusters. Some V segments (TRBV6-2 and TRBV6-3 among them) were excluded as indistinguishable.

This clone has more than one count but fewer than ten. Its antigen is unknown. In the PCR, 60 Vbeta and 13 Jbeta primers were used. Using immunoSEQ multiplex PCR, the repertoire was profiled, and TCRdb retains in-frame clones only, with some absent. The data hold about 89,000 clones, with about 60% observed a single time. From germline, CDR1 is LNHDA and CDR2 SQIVND (reference sequence). V shed 6 bases, J shed 7 bases, and the junction held 8 bases outside the gene matches. The CDR3 covers 14 residues. The V call is TRBV19, the J call TRBJ1-4, with TRBD1 matching 7 bases. The TCR sequence derives from a woman aged 25 to 39 in good health and CMV-seronegative. The source material was PBMCs. CDR3 nucleotides: TGTGCCAGTAGGAACAGGGGAAGCGGTGAAAAACTGTTTTTT. Its translation is CASRNRGSGEKLFF. Drawing the rest from reference TRBV19 and TRBJ1-4, the complete variable domain is DGGITQSPKYLFRKEGQNVTLSCEQNLNHDAMYWYRQDPGQGLRLIYYSQIVNDFQKGDIAEGYSVSREKKESFPLTVTSAQKNPTAFYLCASRNRGSGEKLFFGSGTQLSVL.